The 18 T cell receptor beta chains presented below share a single source sample, sequenced in a study of regulatory T cells in long-lasting Graves disease. Assembly of TCR beta libraries relied on iRepertoire HTBI primers together with Arm-PCR of CDR3 regions. Each CDR3 protein is one row after TCRdb ran MiXCR on the multiplex PCR reads. The sample carries 500,000 or so distinct CDR3 sequences, less than 15% recorded once. Sample time point: newly diagnosed GD, antithyroid drugs for less than 3 months. Generation of the TCR library employed RNA extracted from PBMCs. The same data also went into a second study, on T cells in Graves' hyperthyroidism and ophthalmopathy.

Specimen: peripheral blood mononuclear cells (PBMCs), collected at new diagnosis, from a patient treated with antithyroid drugs. These receptors came from a woman in her forties or fifties with Graves disease.

The chain is built from TRBV5-1 and TRBJ2-3; TRBD2 is a possible D gene (6 bases). CDR1 is SGHRS and CDR2 is YFSETQ in the germline V gene. V lost 4 bases and J 5 bases, leaving 14 bases between the germline ends. This CDR3 is built from 14 residues. For the CDR3, the DNA is TGCGCCAGCAGCGCCGGGACTTCAAGAGATACGCAGTATTTT. This sequence encodes CASSAGTSRDTQYF.

This clonotype was seen at least ten times. The chain recombines TRBV27 with TRBJ2-7, with 8 bases aligning to TRBD1. J was trimmed by 5 bases and V by 1 base; bases with no gene match: 7. This CDR3 comprises 15 residues. Looked up from germline, CDR1 is MNHEY and CDR2 is SMNVEV (reference sequence). In DNA form, the CDR3 reads TGTGCCAGCAGTTTATTGGGGCAGGGGGCCCACGAGCAGTACTTC. Protein: CASSLLGQGAHEQYF.

This clonotype was counted a few times. The rearrangement links TRBV7-2 to TRBJ1-6; D might be TRBD1 (6 bases). Between the trimmed V and J ends, which lost 2 bases and 6 bases, there was a span of 8 bases. CDR3 size: 14 residues. Per the germline V gene, CDR1 is SGHTA and CDR2 is FQGNSA. CDR3 coding DNA: TGTGCCAGCAGCTTAAGGGGGAGTAATTCACCCCTCCACTTT. Its translation is CASSLRGSNSPLHF.

This clonotype was seen a few times. This chain uses TRBV2 with TRBJ2-1, with D possibly being TRBD2 (5 bases). CDR3 length: 11 residues. Germline V lookup: CDR1 SNHLY, CDR2 FYNNEI. Deletions cut 7 bases from V and 10 bases from J, with 11 bases between. The CDR3 DNA reads as TGTGCCAGCACGAGGGAGCTGGAGCAGTTCTTC. It translates to CASTRELEQFF.

This rearrangement joins TRBV30 to TRBJ2-4; D may be TRBD1 or TRBD2 (5 bases each). V was trimmed by 8 bases and J by 5 bases, leaving 19 bases between them. In germline, CDR1 is GTSNPN, CDR2 SVGIG (reference sequence). This CDR3 is 14 amino acids long. The chain's CDR3 is CAGTGTQRENIQYF. DNA of the CDR3: TGTGCCGGGACCGGGACCCAGAGGGAAAACATTCAGTACTTC.

The J gene is TRBJ2-2, the V gene TRBV20-1, with TRBD2 matching 8 bases. Germline V gives CDR1 DFQATT, CDR2 SNEGSKA (reference sequence). The V gene end was trimmed by 6 bases and the J gene end by 0 bases; junction bases not matched to a gene: 6. The CDR3 has 15 residues. The CDR3 nucleotides read TGCAGTGCCCGCGGACTAGCCTCGAACACCGGGGAGCTGTTTTTT. This gives the protein CSARGLASNTGELFF.

The chain carries TRBV6-1 and TRBJ1-5; no reliable D call. The CDR3 extends over 14 amino acids. CDR1 and CDR2 (germline): MNHNS, SASEGT. Between the trimmed V and J ends, which lost 3 bases and 7 bases, there was a span of 13 bases. The CDR3 spells CASSESGGWQPQHF. CDR3 bases: TGTGCCAGCAGTGAGTCTGGAGGGTGGCAGCCCCAGCATTTT.

Written as DNA, the CDR3 is TGTGCCAGCAGCCAAAGGACTAGTCGACGAGATACGCAGTATTTT. It yields the protein CASSQRTSRRDTQYF. This chain connects TRBV9 to TRBJ2-3; 7 bases are shared with TRBD2. The germline CDR1 and CDR2 sequences are SGDLS and YYNGEE. J was trimmed by 5 bases and V by 4 bases; bases with no gene match: 10. CDR3 length equals 15 residues.

This clonotype was counted ten times or more. This chain uses TRBV6-1 with TRBJ2-6, with unresolved D. The CDR3 totals 15 residues. Trimming shortened V by 3 bases and J by 0 bases, and 6 bases separated the two germline ends. Germline loops: CDR1 MNHNS, CDR2 SASEGT. CDR3 in amino acids: CASSDRSSGANVLTF. CDR3 in DNA: TGTGCCAGCAGTGACAGAAGCTCTGGGGCCAACGTCCTGACTTTC.

Note on this clonotype: One base away lies a much larger clone, so this may be a sequencing read error. The chain employs TRBV10-3 and TRBJ2-7; TRBD2 is a possible D gene (6 bases). Trimming took off 11 bases at V and 7 bases at J, with 24 bases between the two ends. Germline V gives CDR1 ENHRY, CDR2 SYGVKD. The CDR3 has 14 amino acids. CDR3: CAVKGGSSYNEQYF. As DNA, the CDR3 is TGTGCCGTAAAGGGAGGATCGTCCTACAATGAGCAGTACTTC.

This clonotype came up many times. V and J are TRBV28 and TRBJ2-7; TRBD1 matches at 9 bases. The CDR3 is made up of 14 amino acids. Germline loops: CDR1 MDHEN, CDR2 SYDVKM. Unmatched junction bases numbered 3, after V lost 5 bases and J lost 1 base. CDR3 protein: CASSGDRESYEQYF. CDR3 nucleotides: TGTGCCAGCAGTGGGGACAGGGAGTCCTACGAGCAGTACTTC.

The V call is TRBV5-1, the J call TRBJ2-5, with D possibly being TRBD2 (5 bases). The length of the CDR3 is 15 residues. Germline CDR1 is SGHRS and CDR2 is YFSETQ. V was shortened by 0 bases and J by 1 base, with 10 bases between the two germline ends. CDR3 protein: CASSLVRGVQETQYF. CDR3 sequence (DNA): TGCGCCAGCAGCTTGGTTCGGGGAGTCCAAGAGACCCAGTACTTC.

The rearrangement uses TRBV28 and TRBJ1-2; possible D gene TRBD1, 6 bases. This CDR3 has 14 residues. The germline V gene has CDR1 MDHEN and CDR2 SYDVKM. Trimming took off 4 bases at V and 4 bases at J, with 13 bases between the two ends. DNA of the CDR3: TGTGCCAGCAGTTCCCCAGGGGCCCGCTATGGCTACACCTTC. Protein: CASSSPGARYGYTF.

At least ten counts were recorded for this clonotype. V is TRBV3-1 and J is TRBJ1-1; no clear D gene. Trimming removed 1 base from V and 11 bases from J, with 11 bases in between. This CDR3 contains 12 residues. Germline V gene sequence: CDR1 LGHDT, CDR2 YNNKEL (reference sequence). The CDR3 loop is CASSQGPLRAFF. In DNA, the CDR3 is TGTGCCAGCAGCCAAGGACCCCTGCGGGCTTTCTTT.

This clonotype was counted at least ten times. At one boundary the junction diverges from the germline segment, which might be a read error. The V gene is TRBV7-2, the J gene TRBJ1-5; D gene uncertain. The CDR3 is made up of 13 amino acids. Germline assignment: CDR1 SGHTA and CDR2 FQGNSA. The CDR3 DNA reads TGTGCCAGCAGTTTAGGGTTAAATCAGCCCCAGCATTTT. Translated, it gives CASSLGLNQPQHF.

This clonotype was recorded at least ten times. The chain joins TRBV2 to TRBJ2-7; D is unclear. This CDR3 spans 14 amino acids. In germline, CDR1 is SNHLY, CDR2 FYNNEI. The ends were cut back, 6 bases at V and 3 bases at J, with 15 bases in the middle. This CDR3 reads CASRNRISNYEQYF. The CDR3 DNA reads TGTGCCAGCAGGAACCGGATTTCCAACTACGAGCAGTACTTC.

This clonotype was seen at least ten times. This chain uses TRBV7-8 with TRBJ2-7; D could derive from TRBD1 or TRBD2 (5 bases each). The germline CDR1 and CDR2 sequences are SGHVS and FQNEAQ. The CDR3 runs 14 residues. V lost 5 bases to trimming and J lost 0 bases, with 11 bases between them. The CDR3 DNA follows: TGTGCCAGCAGCCGAGACGGGACCTCCTACGAGCAGTACTTC. Residues: CASSRDGTSYEQYF.

This clonotype was observed at least ten times. The chain uses TRBV30 and TRBJ1-1, with TRBD1 as a possible D gene (5 bases). Germline values: CDR1 GTSNPN, CDR2 SVGIG (reference sequence). The V end was cut by 0 bases, the J end by 5 bases, with 13 bases between. CDR3 length: 14 residues. The CDR3 sequence: CAWSVRGVWTEAFF. The CDR3 bases are TGTGCCTGGAGTGTACGGGGGGTTTGGACTGAAGCTTTCTTT.